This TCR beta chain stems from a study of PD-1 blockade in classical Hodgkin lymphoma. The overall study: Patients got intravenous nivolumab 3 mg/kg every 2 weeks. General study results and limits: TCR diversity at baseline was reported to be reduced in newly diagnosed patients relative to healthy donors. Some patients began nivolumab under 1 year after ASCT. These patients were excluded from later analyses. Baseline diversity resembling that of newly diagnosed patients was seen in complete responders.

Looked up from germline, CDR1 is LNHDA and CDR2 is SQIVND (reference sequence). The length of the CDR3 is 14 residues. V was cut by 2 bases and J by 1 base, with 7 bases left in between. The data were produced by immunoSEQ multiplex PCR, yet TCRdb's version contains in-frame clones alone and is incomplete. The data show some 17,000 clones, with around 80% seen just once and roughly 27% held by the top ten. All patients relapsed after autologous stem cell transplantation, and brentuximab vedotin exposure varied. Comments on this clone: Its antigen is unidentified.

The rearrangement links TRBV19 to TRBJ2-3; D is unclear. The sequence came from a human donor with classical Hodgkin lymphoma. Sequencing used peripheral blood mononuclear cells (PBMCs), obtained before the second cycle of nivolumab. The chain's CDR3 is CASSIRFGTDTQYF. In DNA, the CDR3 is TGTGCCAGTAGTATAAGGTTTGGCACAGATACGCAGTATTTT.